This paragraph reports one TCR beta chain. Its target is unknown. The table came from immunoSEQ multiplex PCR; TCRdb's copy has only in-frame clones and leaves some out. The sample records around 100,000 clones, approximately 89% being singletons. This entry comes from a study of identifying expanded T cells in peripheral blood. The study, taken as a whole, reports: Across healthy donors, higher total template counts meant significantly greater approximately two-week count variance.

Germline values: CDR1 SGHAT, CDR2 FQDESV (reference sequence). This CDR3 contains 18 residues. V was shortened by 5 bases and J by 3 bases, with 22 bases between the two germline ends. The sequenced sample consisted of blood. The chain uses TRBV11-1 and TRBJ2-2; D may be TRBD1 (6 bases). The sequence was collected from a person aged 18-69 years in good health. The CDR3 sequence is CASSLLEAGDNYTGELFF. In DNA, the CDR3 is TGTGCCAGCAGCCTTCTCGAGGCAGGGGACAATTACACCGGGGAGCTGTTTTTT.